Listed below are T cell receptor beta chains from one sample, sequenced in a study of T cells in localized non-small cell lung cancer. Produced via immunoSEQ multiplex PCR; TCRdb's table is partial and in-frame only. The sample includes about 70,000 clones, approximately 84% seen only once; the top ten take 1% to 1.5%. Sequencing used peripheral blood, obtained before any cancer treatment. The receptors were sampled from a female donor aged 60 or older with stage I lung adenocarcinoma. Each CDR3 is given with its conserved first and last residue. D genes are given only for firm matches. Clone size is shown for a subset of rows, as once, few, many or a class of expanded clone.

J	V	size	D	DNA	CDR3
TRBJ1-2	TRBV2	.	.	TGTGCCAGCAGTGCCGGGCAAGGTCCCTATGGCTACACCTTC	CASSAGQGPYGYTF
TRBJ1-1	TRBV7-8	.	.	TGTGCCAGCAGCCCCACGGGGGGGAACACTGAAGCTTTCTTT	CASSPTGGNTEAFF
TRBJ2-5	TRBV11-1	.	TRBD2	TGTGCCAGCAGTCGGGGGGAAGGTGAGACCCAGTACTTC	CASSRGEGETQYF
TRBJ2-1	TRBV29-1	.	TRBD1	TGCAGCGTGTGGACAGGTGGCTACAATGAGCAGTTCTTC	CSVWTGGYNEQFF
TRBJ2-1	TRBV4-1	.	TRBD2	TGCGCCAGCAGCCAAGAAACGGGGGGGTATCTCAATGAGCAGTTCTTC	CASSQETGGYLNEQFF
TRBJ1-2	TRBV28	once	.	TGTGCCAGCAGTTTCTCGTTTTCTAACTATGGCTACACCTTC	CASSFSFSNYGYTF
TRBJ1-1	TRBV6-1	few	TRBD1	TGTGCCAGCAGTCAGGGGGACACTGAAGCTTTCTTT	CASSQGDTEAFF
TRBJ2-1	TRBV7-2	once	.	TGTGCCAGCGCCGAGGTCTCCTACAATGAGCAGTTCTTC	CASAEVSYNEQFF
TRBJ1-5	TRBV7-8	once	TRBD1	TGTGCCAGCAGCATTAACAGGGGAGAACAGCCCCAGCATTTT	CASSINRGEQPQHF
TRBJ2-3	TRBV18	.	TRBD2	TGTGCCAGCTCGCCGACTAGCGGGCGCACAGATACGCAGTATTTT	CASSPTSGRTDTQYF
TRBJ1-2	TRBV7-9	once	TRBD1	TGTGCCAGCAGCTTAGAGGGGGCGGGTGGCTACACCTTC	CASSLEGAGGYTF
TRBJ2-6	TRBV19	.	.	TGTGCCAGTAGTAAAACAGCGGGTTCTGGGGCCAACGTCCTGACTTTC	CASSKTAGSGANVLTF
TRBJ2-2	TRBV9	.	TRBD2	TGTGCCAGCAGCGTGAGGCTAGCGGGGGGAACGAACACCGGGGAGCTGTTTTTT	CASSVRLAGGTNTGELFF
TRBJ2-1	TRBV19	.	TRBD2	TGTGCCAGTACCCCTAGCGGGAGCTATGAGCAGTTCTTC	CASTPSGSYEQFF
TRBJ2-7	TRBV5-4	.	.	TGTGCCAGCAGCGAATTAGGGACGGAGCCTTTCAAGCAGTACTTC	CASSELGTEPFKQYF
TRBJ2-1	TRBV11-2	.	TRBD2	TGTGCCAGCACCCCCGGCGGGAGACCCTATGAGCAGTTCTTC	CASTPGGRPYEQFF
TRBJ2-2	TRBV7-9	.	.	TGTGCCAGCAGCCCCGGGACAACGAACACCGGGGAGCTGTTTTTT	CASSPGTTNTGELFF
TRBJ1-1	TRBV27	.	.	TGTGCCAGCAGTCCAGCGGGGGAGGAGGTCACTGAAGCTTTCTTT	CASSPAGEEVTEAFF
TRBJ2-3	TRBV5-1	once	.	TGCGCCAGCAGCACTCCTAGCAGGGCAGATACGCAGTATTTT	CASSTPSRADTQYF
TRBJ2-1	TRBV5-4	.	TRBD2	TGTGCCAGCAGCTTACTCCGGGAGGACTACAATGAGCAGTTCTTC	CASSLLREDYNEQFF
TRBJ2-2	TRBV14	once	TRBD1	TGTGCCAGCAGCCAAGCTCGGACAGGGATCACCGGGGAGCTGTTTTTT	CASSQARTGITGELFF
TRBJ2-4	TRBV14	once	.	TGTGCCAGCAGCCATCGGGGTACGGCCAAAAACATTCAGTACTTC	CASSHRGTAKNIQYF
TRBJ2-7	TRBV11-2	.	.	TGTGCCAGCAGCTTAGAGCGAGGGTCCGCCTACGAGCAGTACTTC	CASSLERGSAYEQYF
TRBJ2-1	TRBV15	few	.	TGTGCCACCAGCAGAGCTTATTCGGAGTACAATGAGCAGTTCTTC	CATSRAYSEYNEQFF
TRBJ2-1	TRBV5-1	.	.	TGCGCCAGCGGAGACAGGGAGGCATCCTACAATGAGCAGTTCTTC	CASGDREASYNEQFF
TRBJ1-5	TRBV19	few	.	TGTGCCAGTAGTCTCCAAAGTCAGCCCCAGCATTTT	CASSLQSQPQHF
TRBJ1-2	TRBV7-2	once	TRBD1	TGTGCCAGCAGCGCACAGGGGGCACTCCATGGCTACACCTTC	CASSAQGALHGYTF
TRBJ1-5	TRBV4-1	.	TRBD1	TGCGCCAGCAGCCAAGAACGAGGACAGGGCAATCAGCCCCAGCATTTT	CASSQERGQGNQPQHF
TRBJ1-2	TRBV27	few	TRBD1	TGTGCCAGCAGTCGCATCGTGGACAGGGGGCCCTTCTATGGCTACACCTTC	CASSRIVDRGPFYGYTF
TRBJ1-2	TRBV11-1	.	.	TGTGCCAGCAAGGGGGAGCTCCAGCCGGGCTACACCTTC	CASKGELQPGYTF
TRBJ2-2	TRBV19	.	TRBD1	TGTGCCAGTAGTATTAGCACCGGCGGATTTAGGACAGGGGGGATCGGGGAGCTGTTTTTT	CASSISTGGFRTGGIGELFF